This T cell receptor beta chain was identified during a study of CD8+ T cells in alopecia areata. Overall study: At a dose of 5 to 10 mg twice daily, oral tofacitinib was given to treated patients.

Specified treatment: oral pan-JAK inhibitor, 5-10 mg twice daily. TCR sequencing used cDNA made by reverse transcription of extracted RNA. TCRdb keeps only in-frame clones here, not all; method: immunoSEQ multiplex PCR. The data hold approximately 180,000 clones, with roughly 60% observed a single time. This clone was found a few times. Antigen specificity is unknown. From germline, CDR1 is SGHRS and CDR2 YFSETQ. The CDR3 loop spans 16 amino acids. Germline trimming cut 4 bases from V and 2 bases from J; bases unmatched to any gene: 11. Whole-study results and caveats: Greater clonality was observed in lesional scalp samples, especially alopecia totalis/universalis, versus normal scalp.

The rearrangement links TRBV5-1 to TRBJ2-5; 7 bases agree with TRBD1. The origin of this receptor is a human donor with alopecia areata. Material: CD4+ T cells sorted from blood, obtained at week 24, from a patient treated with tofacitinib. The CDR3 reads CASSPVRGTVQETQYF. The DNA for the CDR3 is TGCGCCAGCAGCCCAGTAAGGGGGACAGTACAAGAGACCCAGTACTTC.